This T cell receptor beta chain was sequenced in a study of blood T cell repertoires in COVID-19. There are 17 residues in the CDR3. CDR1 and CDR2 from the germline V gene are LGHDT and YNNKEL (reference sequence). Trimming cost V 6 bases and J 6 bases; bases outside gene matches: 9. Sequenced by immunoSEQ multiplex PCR; TCRdb stores in-frame clones only, minus some. This sample yields fewer than 150,000 clones, of which around 83% are seen a single time; around 5.5% belongs to the top ten. Sequenced input: peripheral blood. The V call is TRBV3-1 (or the pseudogene TRBV3-2), the J call TRBJ2-2; 14 bases match TRBD2. The receptor was derived from a woman aged 55-69 years with COVID-19, enrolled during active disease. The CDR3 is CASSLAGLAGGAGELFF. The CDR3 DNA follows: TGTGCCAGCAGTTTAGCCGGACTAGCGGGGGGAGCCGGGGAGCTGTTTTTT.